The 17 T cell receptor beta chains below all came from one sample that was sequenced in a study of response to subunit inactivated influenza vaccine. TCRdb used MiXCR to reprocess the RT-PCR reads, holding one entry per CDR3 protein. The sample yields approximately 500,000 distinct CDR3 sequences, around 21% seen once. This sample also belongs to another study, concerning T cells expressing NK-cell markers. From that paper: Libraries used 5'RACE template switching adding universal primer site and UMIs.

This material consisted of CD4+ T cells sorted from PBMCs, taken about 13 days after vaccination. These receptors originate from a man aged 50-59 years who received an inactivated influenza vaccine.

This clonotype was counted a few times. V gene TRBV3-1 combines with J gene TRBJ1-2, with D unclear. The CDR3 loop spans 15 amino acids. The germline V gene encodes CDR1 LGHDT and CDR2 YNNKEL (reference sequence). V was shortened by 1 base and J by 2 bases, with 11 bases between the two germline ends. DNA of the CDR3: TGTGCCAGCAGCCAAGGGAATACAGTGAACTATGGCTACACCTTC. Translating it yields CASSQGNTVNYGYTF.

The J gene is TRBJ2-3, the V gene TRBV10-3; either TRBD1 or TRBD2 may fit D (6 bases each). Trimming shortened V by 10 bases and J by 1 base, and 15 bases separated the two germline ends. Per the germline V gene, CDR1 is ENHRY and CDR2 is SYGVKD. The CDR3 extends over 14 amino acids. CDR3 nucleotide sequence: TGTGCCAGTAGGGGGGACTCCGGCACAGATACGCAGTATTTT. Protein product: CASRGDSGTDTQYF.

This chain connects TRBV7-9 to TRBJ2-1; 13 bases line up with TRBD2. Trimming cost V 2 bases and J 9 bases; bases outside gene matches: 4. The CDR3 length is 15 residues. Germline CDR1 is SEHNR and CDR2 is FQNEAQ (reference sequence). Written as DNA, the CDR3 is TGTGCCAGCAGCTTAAGGACTAGCGGGGGATCTGAGCAGTTCTTC. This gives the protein CASSLRTSGGSEQFF.

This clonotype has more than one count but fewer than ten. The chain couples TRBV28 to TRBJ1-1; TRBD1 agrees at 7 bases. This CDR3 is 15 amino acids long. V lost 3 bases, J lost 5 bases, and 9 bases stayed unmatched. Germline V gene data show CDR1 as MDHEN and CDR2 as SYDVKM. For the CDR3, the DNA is TGTGCCAGCAGTTTTCCAGGGGGATATGTGACTGAAGCTTTCTTT. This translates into CASSFPGGYVTEAFF.

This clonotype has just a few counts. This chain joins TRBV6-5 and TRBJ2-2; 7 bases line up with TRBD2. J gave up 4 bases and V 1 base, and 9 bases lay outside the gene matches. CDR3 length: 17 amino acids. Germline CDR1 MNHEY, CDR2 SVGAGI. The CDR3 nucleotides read TGTGCCAGCAGTTACTTGACTAGCTTGACGGGCACCGGGGAGCTGTTTTTT. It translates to CASSYLTSLTGTGELFF.

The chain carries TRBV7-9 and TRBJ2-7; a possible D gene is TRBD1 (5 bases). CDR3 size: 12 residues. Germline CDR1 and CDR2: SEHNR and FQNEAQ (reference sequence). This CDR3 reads CPWLGVNYEQYF. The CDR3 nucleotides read TGTCCCTGGTTAGGGGTGAACTACGAGCAGTACTTC.

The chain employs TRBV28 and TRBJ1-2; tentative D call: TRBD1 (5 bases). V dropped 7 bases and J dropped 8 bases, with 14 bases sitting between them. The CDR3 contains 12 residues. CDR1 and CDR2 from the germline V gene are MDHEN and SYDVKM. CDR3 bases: TGTGCCAGCAATCTTGCGTGGGGCGGCTACACCTTC. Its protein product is CASNLAWGGYTF.

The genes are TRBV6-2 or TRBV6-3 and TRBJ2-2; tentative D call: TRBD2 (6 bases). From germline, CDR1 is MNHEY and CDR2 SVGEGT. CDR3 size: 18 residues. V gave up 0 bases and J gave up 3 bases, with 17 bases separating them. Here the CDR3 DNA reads TGTGCCAGCAGTTACTCGAGGAGGCAGGGACTTCACACCGGGGAGCTGTTTTTT. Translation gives CASSYSRRQGLHTGELFF.

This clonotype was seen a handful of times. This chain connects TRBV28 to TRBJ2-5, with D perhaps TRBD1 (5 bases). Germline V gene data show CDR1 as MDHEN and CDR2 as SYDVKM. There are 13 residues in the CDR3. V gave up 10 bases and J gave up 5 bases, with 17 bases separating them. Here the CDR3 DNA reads TGTGCCACCCATGAACCAGGGCGGGAGACCCAGTACTTC. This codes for CATHEPGRETQYF. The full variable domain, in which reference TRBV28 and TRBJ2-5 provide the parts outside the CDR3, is DVKVTQSSRYLVKRTGEKVFLECVQDMDHENMFWYRQDPGLGLRLIYFSYDVKMKEKGDIPEGYSVSREKKERFSLILESASTNQTSMYLCATHEPGRETQYFGPGTRLLVL.

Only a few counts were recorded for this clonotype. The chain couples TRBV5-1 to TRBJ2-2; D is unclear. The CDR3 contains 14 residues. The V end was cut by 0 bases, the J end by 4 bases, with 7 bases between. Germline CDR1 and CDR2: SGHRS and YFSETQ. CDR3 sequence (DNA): TGCGCCAGCAGCTTGGAGGCGAGCACCGGGGAGCTGTTTTTT. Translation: CASSLEASTGELFF.

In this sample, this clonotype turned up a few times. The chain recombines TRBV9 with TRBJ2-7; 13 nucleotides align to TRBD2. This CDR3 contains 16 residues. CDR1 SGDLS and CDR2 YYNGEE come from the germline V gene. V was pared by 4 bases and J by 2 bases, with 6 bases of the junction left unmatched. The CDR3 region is CASSSRLAGGPYEQYF. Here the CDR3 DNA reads TGTGCCAGCAGCTCTCGACTAGCGGGGGGACCCTACGAGCAGTACTTC. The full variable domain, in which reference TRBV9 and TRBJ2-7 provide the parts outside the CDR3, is DSGVTQTPKHLITATGQRVTLRCSPRSGDLSVYWYQQSLDQGLQFLIQYYNGEERAKGNILERFSAQQFPDLHSELNLSSLELGDSALYFCASSSRLAGGPYEQYFGPGTRLTVT.

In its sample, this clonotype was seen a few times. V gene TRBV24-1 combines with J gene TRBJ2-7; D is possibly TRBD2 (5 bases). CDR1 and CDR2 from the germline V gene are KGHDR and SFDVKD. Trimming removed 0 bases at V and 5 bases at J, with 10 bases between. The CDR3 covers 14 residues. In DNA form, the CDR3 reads TGTGCCACCAGTGATTTGCGGTACGGGGACGAGCAGTACTTC. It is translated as CATSDLRYGDEQYF.

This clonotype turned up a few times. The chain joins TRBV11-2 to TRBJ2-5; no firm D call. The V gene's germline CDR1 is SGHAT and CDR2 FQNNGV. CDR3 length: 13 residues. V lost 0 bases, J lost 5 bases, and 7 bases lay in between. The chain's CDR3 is CASSLEGFETQYF. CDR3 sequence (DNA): TGTGCCAGCAGCTTAGAAGGGTTTGAGACCCAGTACTTC.

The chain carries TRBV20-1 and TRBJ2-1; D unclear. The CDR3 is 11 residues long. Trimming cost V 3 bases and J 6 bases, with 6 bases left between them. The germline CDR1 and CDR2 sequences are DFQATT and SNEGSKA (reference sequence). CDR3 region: CSASESNEQFF. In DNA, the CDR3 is TGCAGTGCTAGCGAGTCCAATGAGCAGTTCTTC.

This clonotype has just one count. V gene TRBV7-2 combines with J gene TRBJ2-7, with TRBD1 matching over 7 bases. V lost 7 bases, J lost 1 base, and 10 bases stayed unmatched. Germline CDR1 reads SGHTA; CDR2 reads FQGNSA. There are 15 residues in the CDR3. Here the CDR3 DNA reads TGTGCCAGCACCCTATATCCGGGACAGTCCTACGAGCAGTACTTC. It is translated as CASTLYPGQSYEQYF.

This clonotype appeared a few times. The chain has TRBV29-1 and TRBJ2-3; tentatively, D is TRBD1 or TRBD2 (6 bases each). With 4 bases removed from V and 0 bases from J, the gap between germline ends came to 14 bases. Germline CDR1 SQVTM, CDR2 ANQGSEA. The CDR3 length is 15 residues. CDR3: CSVAGAGTSTDTQYF. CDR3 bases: TGCAGCGTTGCGGGGGCGGGGACTAGCACAGATACGCAGTATTTT.

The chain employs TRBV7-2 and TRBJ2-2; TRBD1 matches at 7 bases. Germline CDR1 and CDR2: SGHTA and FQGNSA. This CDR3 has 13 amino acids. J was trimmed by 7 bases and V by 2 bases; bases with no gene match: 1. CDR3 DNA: TGTGCCAGCAGCTTAAACAGGGGCGGGGAGCTGTTTTTT. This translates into CASSLNRGGELFF. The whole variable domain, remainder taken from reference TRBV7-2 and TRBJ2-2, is GAGVSQSPSNKVTEKGKDVELRCDPISGHTALYWYRQSLGQGLEFLIYFQGNSAPDKSGLPSDRFSAERTGGSVSTLTIQRTQQEDSAVYLCASSLNRGGELFFGEGSRLTVL.